The rows below give T cell receptor beta chains drawn from one sample of a study of CD8+CD57+ T cells in acquired aplastic anemia. TCRdb used MiXCR to reprocess the reads, holding one entry per CDR3 protein. The data hold about 120,000 distinct CDR3 sequences, with 55% to 70% observed a single time. Sequenced material: sorted CD4+, CD8+, or CD8+CD57+ T cells (not recorded which) from PBMCs. These receptors came from a human donor with aplastic anemia. Each CDR3 is given with its conserved first and last residue. Each record gives: V gene, J gene, clone size, D gene, CDR3 DNA, CDR3 protein. The D gene is left open where the match is weak. The size entry is marked missing in some rows and otherwise reads once, few, many or a size class.

v_gene: TRBV29-1
j_gene: TRBJ1-2
abundance: -
d_gene: -
CDR3nt: TGCAGCGTTGTCGGCTTCTATGGCTACACCTTC
CDR3aa: CSVVGFYGYTF

v_gene: TRBV20-1
j_gene: TRBJ1-6
abundance: -
d_gene: TRBD1
CDR3nt: TGCAGTGCACGGGGACAGGGAATAGGATCACCCCTCCACTTT
CDR3aa: CSARGQGIGSPLHF

v_gene: TRBV7-3
j_gene: TRBJ1-1
abundance: many
d_gene: -
CDR3nt: TGTGCCAGCAGCTTATCGGTGGGGGGAAGTGATGAAGCTTTCTTT
CDR3aa: CASSLSVGGSDEAFF

v_gene: TRBV19
j_gene: TRBJ1-2
abundance: -
d_gene: -
CDR3nt: TGTGCCAGTAGTATCAGTCGGGGAGAGGACGGCTACACCTTC
CDR3aa: CASSISRGEDGYTF

v_gene: TRBV10-3
j_gene: TRBJ1-2
abundance: -
d_gene: TRBD1
CDR3nt: TGTGCCATCAGTGAAGGGACAGGGTATGGCTACACCTTC
CDR3aa: CAISEGTGYGYTF

v_gene: TRBV7-2
j_gene: TRBJ2-3
abundance: many
d_gene: TRBD1
CDR3nt: TGTGCCAGCAGTTCTACAGGGGGCGCGTTTGATACGCAGTATTTT
CDR3aa: CASSSTGGAFDTQYF

v_gene: TRBV7-2
j_gene: TRBJ2-2
abundance: many
d_gene: TRBD2
CDR3nt: TGTGCCAGCAGCTTAGAGTGGAGCGGGGCCGTCGGCACCGGGGAGCTGTTTTTT
CDR3aa: CASSLEWSGAVGTGELFF

v_gene: TRBV2
j_gene: TRBJ1-1
abundance: -
d_gene: -
CDR3nt: TGTGCCAGCAGCCCTCAGTCTTACACTGAAGCTTTCTTT
CDR3aa: CASSPQSYTEAFF

v_gene: TRBV7-3
j_gene: TRBJ1-1
abundance: -
d_gene: -
CDR3nt: TGTGCCAGCAGCAAAGACACGAACACTGAAGCTTTCTTT
CDR3aa: CASSKDTNTEAFF

v_gene: TRBV20-1
j_gene: TRBJ2-2
abundance: -
d_gene: TRBD1
CDR3nt: TGCAGTACGAAGCGACAGGGAGTGCTGTTTTTT
CDR3aa: CSTKRQGVLFF

v_gene: TRBV11-2
j_gene: TRBJ1-2
abundance: -
d_gene: TRBD1
CDR3nt: TGTGCCAGCAGCCAGCTCGCGGACAGGGAGGGTTATGGCTACACCTTC
CDR3aa: CASSQLADREGYGYTF

v_gene: TRBV11-1
j_gene: TRBJ2-7
abundance: -
d_gene: TRBD2
CDR3nt: TGTGCCAGTAGCTTCTTCCCAGCGGGAGAAAGTTACGAGCAGTGCTTC
CDR3aa: CASSFFPAGESYEQCF

v_gene: TRBV11-2
j_gene: TRBJ1-2
abundance: many
d_gene: -
CDR3nt: TGTGCCAGCAGCTTAGAGTTCGGGGGCCCTAACTATGGCTACACCTTC
CDR3aa: CASSLEFGGPNYGYTF

v_gene: TRBV7-6
j_gene: TRBJ2-7
abundance: -
d_gene: -
CDR3nt: TGTGCCAGCAGCTTAGCACACAGGGCCCACGAGCAGTACTTC
CDR3aa: CASSLAHRAHEQYF

v_gene: TRBV7-9
j_gene: TRBJ2-3
abundance: once
d_gene: -
CDR3nt: TGTGCCAGCAGTGATCGGCTAGCGACAGATACGCAGTATTTT
CDR3aa: CASSDRLATDTQYF

v_gene: TRBV3-1
j_gene: TRBJ1-1
abundance: -
d_gene: -
CDR3nt: TGTGCCAGCAGCCAGGGTTTCGGGGCTGAAGCTTTCTTT
CDR3aa: CASSQGFGAEAFF

v_gene: TRBV5-1
j_gene: TRBJ2-2
abundance: -
d_gene: -
CDR3nt: TGCGCCAGCAGCTTGTCTAGCGCTTACACCGGGGAGCTGTTTTTT
CDR3aa: CASSLSSAYTGELFF

v_gene: TRBV5-1
j_gene: TRBJ1-2
abundance: few
d_gene: TRBD1
CDR3nt: TGCGCCAGCAGCTTGGAGGGGGCATACACCTTC
CDR3aa: CASSLEGAYTF

v_gene: TRBV24-1
j_gene: TRBJ1-1
abundance: -
d_gene: -
CDR3nt: TGTGCCACCAGTGATCGAAGCACTGAAGCTTTCTTT
CDR3aa: CATSDRSTEAFF

v_gene: TRBV9
j_gene: TRBJ2-6
abundance: -
d_gene: -
CDR3nt: TGTGCCAGCAGCGGGAGAGGCCCTGGGGCCAACGTCCTGACTTTC
CDR3aa: CASSGRGPGANVLTF

v_gene: TRBV15
j_gene: TRBJ2-1
abundance: -
d_gene: TRBD1
CDR3nt: TGTGCCACCAGCAGCTGGGGACAGGTTAAAACCCGGCAAGAGCAGTTCTTC
CDR3aa: CATSSWGQVKTRQEQFF

v_gene: TRBV10-2
j_gene: TRBJ2-3
abundance: -
d_gene: TRBD2
CDR3nt: TGCGCCAGCAGTGGATCACAGGCGGGGGGGACAGATACGCAGTATTTT
CDR3aa: CASSGSQAGGTDTQYF

v_gene: TRBV25-1
j_gene: TRBJ1-3
abundance: -
d_gene: TRBD1
CDR3nt: TGTGCCAGCAGACAGGGGACATCTGGAAACACCATATATTTT
CDR3aa: CASRQGTSGNTIYF

v_gene: TRBV19
j_gene: TRBJ1-2
abundance: -
d_gene: -
CDR3nt: TGTGCCAGTAGTCCCGGTTCCCGGGGTAACTATGGCTACACCTTC
CDR3aa: CASSPGSRGNYGYTF

v_gene: TRBV7-8
j_gene: TRBJ2-3
abundance: many
d_gene: TRBD2
CDR3nt: TGTGCCAGCAGCTTAGGGACTAGCGTCGGTGGAGATACGCAGTATTTT
CDR3aa: CASSLGTSVGGDTQYF

v_gene: TRBV20-1
j_gene: TRBJ2-5
abundance: once
d_gene: -
CDR3nt: TGCAGTGCCCCGCTCCAAGAGACCCAGTACTTC
CDR3aa: CSAPLQETQYF

v_gene: TRBV10-3
j_gene: TRBJ1-2
abundance: few
d_gene: -
CDR3nt: TGTGCCATCAGTGACAAAGGCTACACCTTC
CDR3aa: CAISDKGYTF

v_gene: TRBV15
j_gene: TRBJ2-2
abundance: -
d_gene: TRBD2
CDR3nt: TGTGCCACCAGCTGGAGGCTAGCGGGTACCGGGGAGCTGTTTTTT
CDR3aa: CATSWRLAGTGELFF

v_gene: TRBV7-2
j_gene: TRBJ1-2
abundance: many
d_gene: -
CDR3nt: TGTGCCAGCACCGAACCACCCGACTATGGCTACACCTTC
CDR3aa: CASTEPPDYGYTF

v_gene: TRBV28
j_gene: TRBJ1-1
abundance: -
d_gene: -
CDR3nt: TGTGCCAGCAGCCGGGGACTGGCCACGACTCCTAACACTGAAGCTTTCTTT
CDR3aa: CASSRGLATTPNTEAFF

v_gene: TRBV29-1
j_gene: TRBJ2-7
abundance: few
d_gene: -
CDR3nt: TGCAGCGTTGGTCAGGCCTACGAGCAGTACTTC
CDR3aa: CSVGQAYEQYF

v_gene: TRBV2
j_gene: TRBJ1-2
abundance: medium-sized
d_gene: TRBD1
CDR3nt: TGTGCCAGCACCACCTGGACAGGGGACGGCTACACCTTC
CDR3aa: CASTTWTGDGYTF

v_gene: TRBV6-5
j_gene: TRBJ2-7
abundance: many
d_gene: TRBD2
CDR3nt: TGTGCCAGCAGTTCGTCCCTAGCGGGGGATTCCTACGAGCAGTACTTC
CDR3aa: CASSSSLAGDSYEQYF

v_gene: TRBV19
j_gene: TRBJ1-6
abundance: -
d_gene: -
CDR3nt: TGTGCCAGTAGTGCGCGGGGCGGCAGTAATTCACCCCTCCACTTT
CDR3aa: CASSARGGSNSPLHF